This passage covers 4 T cell receptor beta chains from one sample sequenced in a study of blood T cells in healthy people across ages. With a J-beta primer mix and a sample-barcoded 5' primer, a second PCR ran about 7 to 12 cycles. Using its own MiXCR run on the 5' RACE reads, TCRdb lists one record per CDR3 protein. Of around 780,000 distinct CDR3 sequences in the sample, around 50% are singletons; the top ten hold about a quarter. The sequenced sample consisted of blood. These TCRs come from a man aged 35 to 55 in good health.

V and J are TRBV4-2 and TRBJ2-3, with 12 positions matching TRBD2. Germline V gene sequence: CDR1 LGHNA, CDR2 YNFKEQ. This CDR3 contains 19 residues. The trim removed 0 bases at V and 0 bases at J, leaving 7 bases unmatched. Here the CDR3 reads CASSQEVSSGGESTDTQYF. For the CDR3, the DNA is TGTGCCAGCAGCCAAGAGGTCTCTAGCGGGGGGGAAAGCACAGATACGCAGTATTTT.

This clonotype was observed a handful of times. This chain connects TRBV7-8 to TRBJ2-7; D is perhaps TRBD2 (5 bases). Germline values: CDR1 SGHVS, CDR2 FQNEAQ. The V gene lost 1 base and the J gene lost 2 bases, with 9 bases spanning the gap. CDR3 length equals 14 residues. The CDR3 DNA reads TGTGCCAGCAGCTTAGGGAGGACCGCCTACGAGCAGTACTTC. Residues: CASSLGRTAYEQYF. Combining the CDR3 with reference TRBV7-8 and TRBJ2-7 gives the whole variable domain GAGVSQSPRYKVAKRGQDVALRCDPISGHVSLFWYQQALGQGPEFLTYFQNEAQLDKSGLPSDRFFAERPEGSVSTLKIQRTQQEDSAVYLCASSLGRTAYEQYFGPGTRLTVT.

The V call is TRBV12-5, the J call TRBJ2-7, with TRBD1 identical over 7 bases. Per the germline V gene, CDR1 is LGHNT and CDR2 is FRNRAP. The ends lost 4 bases at V and 12 bases at J; junction bases unmatched: 12. The CDR3 sequence is 13 residues long. The CDR3 here is CASGSGPRDSLYF. CDR3 nucleotides: TGTGCTAGTGGTTCAGGACCCCGGGACAGCTTGTACTTC.

This clonotype was found a few times. A much larger clonotype is one base distant, so this may be a read error. The chain recombines TRBV27 with TRBJ1-2; D ambiguous. The CDR3 is 13 residues long. With 4 bases removed from V and 5 bases from J, the gap between germline ends came to 11 bases. From germline, CDR1 is MNHEY and CDR2 SMNVEV (reference sequence). DNA for the CDR3: TGTGCCAGCAGTTGTAACCCTGAATATGGCTACACCTTC. This translates into CASSCNPEYGYTF.